Presented here are 28 T cell receptor beta chains from one specimen sequenced in a study of blood T cell repertoires in COVID-19. Clones were sequenced by immunoSEQ multiplex PCR, and TCRdb holds only the in-frame ones, with some missing. In the table there are 80,000 to 90,000 clones, around nine tenths of which are singletons. Sequenced material: peripheral blood. Receptors were obtained from a man between 60 and 70 years old with acute or convalescent COVID-19.

This chain connects TRBV5-5 to TRBJ1-1; D ambiguous. The CDR3 consists of 12 residues. V was pared by 3 bases and J by 5 bases, with 8 bases between. Germline CDR1 and CDR2: SGHKS and YYEKEE (reference sequence). The CDR3 nucleotides read TGTGCCAGCAGCTCCTCTGTGACTGAAGCTTTCTTT. Its translation: CASSSSVTEAFF.

The rearrangement uses TRBV6-1 and TRBJ1-2; the D is unclear. Germline-derived CDR1 and CDR2 are MNHNS and SASEGT. The CDR3 is made up of 13 amino acids. V lost 2 bases and J 6 bases, leaving 10 bases between the germline ends. The chain's CDR3 is CASSERGRDGYTF. DNA of the CDR3: TGTGCCAGCAGTGAAAGAGGGCGCGATGGCTACACCTTC.

This clone was detected once. The chain joins TRBV7-2 to TRBJ2-7; D remains unclear. CDR3 length: 14 residues. With 0 bases removed from V and 0 bases from J, the gap between germline ends came to 6 bases. Germline lookup yields CDR1 SGHTA and CDR2 FQGNSA. CDR3: CASSLARLSYEQYF. For the CDR3, the DNA is TGTGCCAGCAGCTTAGCGCGCCTCTCCTACGAGCAGTACTTC.

This CDR3 is CASSAGGGSYGYTF. CDR3 nucleotides: TGTGCCAGCAGCGCGGGAGGGGGATCCTATGGCTACACCTTC. V is TRBV9 and J is TRBJ1-2; D is perhaps TRBD1 (6 bases). This CDR3 contains 14 residues. V lost 3 bases, J lost 4 bases, and 13 bases lay in between. From germline, CDR1 is SGDLS and CDR2 YYNGEE.

The chain combines TRBV10-3 with TRBJ1-5, with 9 nucleotides matching TRBD1. With V trimmed by 3 bases and J by 2 bases, 11 bases remained unmatched. In germline, CDR1 is ENHRY, CDR2 SYGVKD. The CDR3 runs 18 residues. CDR3 nucleotides: TGTGCCATCAGTGAAGGGACAGGGTTCGTCGAAGGCAATCAGCCCCAGCATTTT. Encoded protein: CAISEGTGFVEGNQPQHF.

This chain uses TRBV12-5 with TRBJ1-2; TRBD1 is a possible D gene (5 bases). Germline assignment: CDR1 LGHNT and CDR2 FRNRAP. The ends were cut back, 6 bases at V and 2 bases at J, with 19 bases in the middle. The CDR3 is 16 amino acids. This CDR3 is CASGRGERVLNYGYTF. In nucleotides, the CDR3 is TGTGCTAGTGGACGGGGGGAGAGGGTGCTGAACTATGGCTACACCTTC.

The chain combines TRBV4-1 with TRBJ2-5; 8 bases are a match to TRBD1. Germline CDR1 reads MGHRA; CDR2 reads YSYEKL. The CDR3 contains 16 residues. The junction had 9 bases not matched to a gene; V was cut back by 1 base and J by 5 bases. CDR3 protein: CASSQAEETGDETQYF. Written as DNA, the CDR3 is TGCGCCAGCAGCCAAGCGGAGGAGACAGGGGATGAGACCCAGTACTTC.

The CDR3, as DNA: TGTGCCAGCAGCTTAGGGCCCGGGGACACCGGGGAGCTGTTTTTT. Encoded protein: CASSLGPGDTGELFF. The rearrangement links TRBV11-2 to TRBJ2-2, with TRBD2 as a possible D gene (5 bases). Germline CDR1 and CDR2: SGHAT and FQNNGV. Trimming shortened V by 1 base and J by 3 bases, and 9 bases separated the two germline ends. There are 15 residues in the CDR3.

In this sample, this clone turned up once. The V call is TRBV5-6, the J call TRBJ1-2; TRBD1 agrees at 7 bases. The CDR3 is made up of 14 amino acids. Germline-derived CDR1 and CDR2 are SGHDT and YYEEEE. V trimming: 5 bases; J trimming: 3 bases; junction bases outside the gene matches: 7. CDR3 nucleotides: TGTGCCAGCAGACGAGGGGGCAGGGACTATGGCTACACCTTC. Translated, it gives CASRRGGRDYGYTF.

The chain links TRBV7-9 to TRBJ2-5; TRBD1 matches 7 bases. Germline trimming cut 1 base from V and 4 bases from J; bases unmatched to any gene: 3. Germline V gene sequence: CDR1 SEHNR, CDR2 FQNEAQ (reference sequence). The CDR3 is 14 residues long. The chain's CDR3 is CASSLVSGGETQYF. The CDR3 DNA reads as TGTGCCAGCAGCTTAGTTTCAGGGGGAGAGACCCAGTACTTC.

The chain recombines TRBV27 with TRBJ1-6; weak D call: TRBD1 (6 bases). V lost 4 bases to trimming and J lost 7 bases, with 17 bases between them. CDR1 and CDR2 (germline): MNHEY, SMNVEV (reference sequence). There are 16 residues in the CDR3. The CDR3 DNA reads TGTGCCAGCAGTTCCCTTCGGGCAGGGGTGAATTCACCCCTCCACTTT. Its protein product is CASSSLRAGVNSPLHF.

The rearrangement links TRBV12-3 or TRBV12-4 to TRBJ2-1, with D unclear. The V end was cut by 5 bases, the J end by 10 bases, with 15 bases between. The CDR3 covers 13 residues. DNA for the CDR3: TGTGCCAGCAGTAGAAACTCAGGTGGCGAGCAGTTCTTC. The encoded protein is CASSRNSGGEQFF.

The rearrangement uses TRBV27 and TRBJ2-1; 13 nucleotides agree with TRBD2. From germline, CDR1 is MNHEY and CDR2 SMNVEV (reference sequence). The CDR3 totals 16 residues. V shed 6 bases and J 2 bases; nucleotides not matched to a gene: 4. CDR3 in DNA: TGTGCCAGCAGCCCTACTAGCGGGGGGGCCTACAATGAGCAGTTCTTC. Its protein product is CASSPTSGGAYNEQFF.

Details on this clone: The germline gene is not matched at one end of the junction; a read error may be the cause. The identical CDR3 is also encoded by other nucleotide sequences in the sample. V and J are TRBV6-2 or TRBV6-3 and TRBJ1-5; tentatively, D is TRBD1 (5 bases). CDR3 size: 13 residues. Germline V gene lookup returns CDR1 MNHEY and CDR2 SVGEGT. CDR3: CASSYRGNQPQHF. CDR3 coding DNA: TGTGCCAGCAGTTACAGGGGCAACCAGCCCCAGCATTTT.

This clone was recorded a few times. The rearrangement joins TRBV14 to TRBJ2-7; TRBD2 is a possible D gene (5 bases). Germline-derived CDR1 and CDR2 are SGHDN and FVKESK. The CDR3 spans 16 residues. V lost 2 bases and J 0 bases, leaving 14 bases between the germline ends. As DNA, the CDR3 is TGTGCCAGCAGCCAACGTTTACTAGGTTCCTCCTACGAGCAGTACTTC. Translation: CASSQRLLGSSYEQYF.

The chain joins TRBV21-1 to TRBJ1-5; the table gives TRBD1 as D, unverified against the DNA. TRBV21-1 is a pseudogene locus. This CDR3 is built from 19 residues. The CDR3 spells CASSTPGRTKINSNQPQHF. CDR3 coding DNA: TGTGCCAGCAGCACCCCAGGTCGGACAAAAATTAATAGCAATCAGCCCCAGCATTTT.

The chain links TRBV29-1 to TRBJ2-7; unclear D gene. The CDR3 consists of 12 residues. The V end was cut by 4 bases, the J end by 2 bases, with 9 bases between. The germline V gene encodes CDR1 SQVTM and CDR2 ANQGSEA. CDR3 DNA: TGCAGCGTTGGAGTGAGAGCCTACGAGCAGTACTTC. Translated: CSVGVRAYEQYF.

V gene TRBV5-5 combines with J gene TRBJ2-3, with 8 bases identical to TRBD2. The CDR3 consists of 16 residues. The germline V gene has CDR1 SGHKS and CDR2 YYEKEE (reference sequence). V dropped 0 bases and J dropped 8; count of bases not matched to a gene: 11. The CDR3 DNA reads TGTGCCAGCAGCTTGGTCGGGGGGGCCAAGGGCGGTACGCAGTATTTT. Its protein product is CASSLVGGAKGGTQYF.

The rearrangement joins TRBV7-2 to TRBJ1-4; 7 nucleotides line up with TRBD1. The CDR3 loop spans 15 amino acids. V lost 2 bases and J lost 5; bases outside the gene matches: 5. The germline V gene encodes CDR1 SGHTA and CDR2 FQGNSA. The CDR3 DNA sequence: TGTGCCAGCAGCTTAAGGGGGCTGGGAAATGAAAAACTGTTTTTT. Protein product: CASSLRGLGNEKLFF.

The chain has TRBV28 and TRBJ1-1; 12 bases line up with TRBD1. V shed 4 bases, J shed 14 bases, and the junction held 11 bases outside the gene matches. The CDR3 has 14 residues. Germline CDR1 and CDR2: MDHEN and SYDVKM. CDR3 loop: CASSSTGTGGFMFF. CDR3 nucleotides: TGTGCCAGCAGTTCAACCGGGACAGGGGGCTTTATGTTCTTT.

The chain uses TRBV29-1 and TRBJ2-7; TRBD1 aligns across 8 bases. The V segment lost 5 bases and the J segment 5 bases; nucleotides outside the gene matches: 2. Looked up from germline, CDR1 is SQVTM and CDR2 is ANQGSEA. CDR3 length: 11 residues. CDR3 protein: CSVPDRDEQYF. The CDR3 bases are TGCAGCGTTCCGGACAGGGACGAGCAGTACTTC.

The CDR3 region has the DNA TGTGCCAGCAGATACAGGGCCGGGAATGAAAAACTGTTTTTT. It encodes CASRYRAGNEKLFF. V and J are TRBV2 and TRBJ1-4, with D possibly matching TRBD1 (6 bases). Trimming pared 6 bases from V and 5 bases from J, leaving 13 bases between. This CDR3 spans 14 amino acids. CDR1 is SNHLY and CDR2 is FYNNEI in the germline V gene.

The chain carries TRBV19 and TRBJ1-5; 7 nucleotides line up with TRBD1. In germline, CDR1 is LNHDA, CDR2 SQIVND (reference sequence). This CDR3 spans 15 amino acids. J was trimmed by 6 bases and V by 7 bases; bases with no gene match: 12. CDR3 protein: CASKAYGTEIQPQHF. In DNA, the CDR3 is TGTGCCAGTAAAGCTTATGGGACAGAGATTCAGCCCCAGCATTTT.

The CDR3 region is CAGGEGAATNEKLFF. The CDR3 nucleotides read TGTGCCGGTGGGGAAGGGGCTGCAACTAATGAAAAACTGTTTTTT. The chain has TRBV30 and TRBJ1-4; D is perhaps TRBD1 (5 bases). The V end was cut by 8 bases, the J end by 0 bases, with 16 bases between. The V gene's germline CDR1 is GTSNPN and CDR2 SVGIG (reference sequence). CDR3 length equals 15 residues.

J is TRBJ2-2 and V is TRBV5-1; no definite D call. The germline V gene encodes CDR1 SGHRS and CDR2 YFSETQ. This CDR3 has 12 residues. Trimming removed 3 bases at V and 7 bases at J, with 7 bases between. CDR3 amino acids: CASSSSVGELFF. CDR3 bases: TGCGCCAGCAGCTCCTCGGTCGGGGAGCTGTTTTTT.

The chain carries TRBV21-1 and TRBJ1-6. TRBV21-1 is a documented pseudogene. The CDR3 is made up of 14 amino acids. The CDR3 coding sequence is TGTGCCAGCAGCATTACGGCTGGAGGGACACCCCTCCACTTT. Residues: CASSITAGGTPLHF.

The V and J genes are TRBV2 and TRBJ2-5, with 11 bases that match TRBD1. CDR1 SNHLY and CDR2 FYNNEI come from the germline V gene. Trimming at V came to 6 bases and at J to 1 base, leaving 4 bases not matched to a gene. CDR3 length: 15 amino acids. The CDR3 spells CASRDGQGAQETQYF. CDR3 DNA sequence: TGTGCCAGCAGAGACGGACAGGGGGCCCAAGAGACCCAGTACTTC.

This clone was seen a few times. DNA for the CDR3: TGCAGCGTTGAATCGGACACCACCTACGAGCAGTACTTC. It yields the protein CSVESDTTYEQYF. V is TRBV29-1 and J is TRBJ2-7; weak D call: TRBD1 (5 bases). V dropped 2 bases and J dropped 2 bases, with 10 bases sitting between them. Germline V gene lookup returns CDR1 SQVTM and CDR2 ANQGSEA. This CDR3 has 13 amino acids.